This TCR beta chain originates from a study of blood T cell repertoires in COVID-19. Study at large: Collection of acute and convalescent COVID-19 samples took place in the United States, Italy and Spain.

Repertoires were generated with immunoSEQ multiplex PCR, while TCRdb's copy carries only in-frame clones and drops some. The sample contains 50,000 or so clones, under 95% of which appear only once. The sample comprised peripheral blood. This TCR was recovered from a human donor in a cohort sampled during active COVID-19.

The CDR3 coding sequence is TGTGCCAGCAGCCACCGGGACAGTACCTACGAGCAGTACTTC. Amino acid sequence: CASSHRDSTYEQYF. The rearrangement links TRBV3-1 (or the pseudogene TRBV3-2) to TRBJ2-7; 7 nucleotides align to TRBD1. The CDR3 is made up of 14 amino acids. Germline loops: CDR1 LGHDT, CDR2 YNNKEL (reference sequence). After removal of 3 bases from V and 2 bases from J, the junction contained 4 bases not matched to a gene.